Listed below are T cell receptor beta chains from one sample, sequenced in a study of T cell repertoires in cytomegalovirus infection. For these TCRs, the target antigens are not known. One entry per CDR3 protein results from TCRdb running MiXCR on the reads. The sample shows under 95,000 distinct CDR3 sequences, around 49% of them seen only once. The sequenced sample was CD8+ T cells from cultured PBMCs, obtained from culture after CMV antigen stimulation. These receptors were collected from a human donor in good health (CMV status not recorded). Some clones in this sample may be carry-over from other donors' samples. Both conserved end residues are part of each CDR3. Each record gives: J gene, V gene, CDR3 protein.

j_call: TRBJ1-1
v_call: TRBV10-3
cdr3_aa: CAISDSESGQLNTEAFF

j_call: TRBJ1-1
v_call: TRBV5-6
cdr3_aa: CASSLVEMNTEAFF

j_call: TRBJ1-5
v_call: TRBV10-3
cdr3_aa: CAISSSRGRDQPQHF

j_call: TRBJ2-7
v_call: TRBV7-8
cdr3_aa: CASSLGFGDRENYEQYF

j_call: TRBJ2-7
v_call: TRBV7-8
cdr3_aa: CASSDPDEQYF

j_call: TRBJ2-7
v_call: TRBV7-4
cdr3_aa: CASSLFKQGEYEQYF

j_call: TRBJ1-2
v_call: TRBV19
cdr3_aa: CATFRDRVPNYGYTF

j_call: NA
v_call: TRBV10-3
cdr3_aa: CAIINRDRDGYTF

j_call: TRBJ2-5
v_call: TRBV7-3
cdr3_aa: CASTPGGGPLETQYF

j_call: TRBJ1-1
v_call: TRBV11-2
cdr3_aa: CASSATGTGRGTEAFF

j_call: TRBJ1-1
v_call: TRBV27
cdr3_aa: CASSLYPGAENTEAFF

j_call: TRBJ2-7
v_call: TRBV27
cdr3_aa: CASSLNRGYEQYF

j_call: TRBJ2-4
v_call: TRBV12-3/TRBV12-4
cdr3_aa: CASSLAGGNIQYF

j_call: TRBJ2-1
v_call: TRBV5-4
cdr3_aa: CASTSGGEYNEQFF

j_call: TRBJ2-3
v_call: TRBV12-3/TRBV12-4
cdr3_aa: CASSYGRLEDTQYF

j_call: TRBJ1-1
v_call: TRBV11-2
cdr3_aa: CASSLWPPGRTTEAFF

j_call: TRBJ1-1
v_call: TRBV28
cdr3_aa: CASSPTPGGTEAFF

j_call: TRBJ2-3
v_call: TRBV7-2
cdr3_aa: CASSLAPSGVSTDTQYF

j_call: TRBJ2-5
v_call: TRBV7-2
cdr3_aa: CASSPPGGMETQYF

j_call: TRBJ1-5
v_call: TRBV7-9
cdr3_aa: CASSPGGASNQPQHF

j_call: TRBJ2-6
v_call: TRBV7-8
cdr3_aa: CASSLEGRDYSGANVLTF

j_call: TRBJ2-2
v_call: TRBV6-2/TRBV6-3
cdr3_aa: CASSYPFGQYNGELFF

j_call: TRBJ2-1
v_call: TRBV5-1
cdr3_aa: CASSWGTGDLDEQFF

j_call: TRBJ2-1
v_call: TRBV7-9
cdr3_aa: CASSFPGSF

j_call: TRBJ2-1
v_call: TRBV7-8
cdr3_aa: CASSLVHGKDNEQFF

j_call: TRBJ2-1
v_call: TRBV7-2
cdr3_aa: CASSSDSSYNEQFF

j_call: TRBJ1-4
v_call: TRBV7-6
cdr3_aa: CASSRAGEATNEKLFF

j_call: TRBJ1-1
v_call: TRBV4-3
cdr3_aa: CASNLRQRSGTEAFF

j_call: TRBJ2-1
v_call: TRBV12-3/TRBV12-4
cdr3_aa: CASSFSAGGYNEQFF

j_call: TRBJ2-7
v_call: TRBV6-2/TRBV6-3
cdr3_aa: CASSRRRGGSYEQYF

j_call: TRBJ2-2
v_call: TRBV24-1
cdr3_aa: CATSDLPRRARNTGELFF

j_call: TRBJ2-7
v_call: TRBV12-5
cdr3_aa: CASGLTGGAYEQYF

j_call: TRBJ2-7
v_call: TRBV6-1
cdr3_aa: CASEGRTPSEQYF

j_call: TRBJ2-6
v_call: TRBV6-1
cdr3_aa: CASVDRWSGANVLTF

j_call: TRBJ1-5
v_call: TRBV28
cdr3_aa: CASSSKQDRTGWNQPQHF

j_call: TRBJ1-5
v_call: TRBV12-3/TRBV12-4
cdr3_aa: CASTPRGPSSEPQHF

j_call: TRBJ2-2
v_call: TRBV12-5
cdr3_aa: CASGLVRGDPVPGELFF

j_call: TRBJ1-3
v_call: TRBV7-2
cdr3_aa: CDSSPGWGVLGNTIYF

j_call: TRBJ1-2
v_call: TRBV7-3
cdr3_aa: CASSFPGQGYGYTF

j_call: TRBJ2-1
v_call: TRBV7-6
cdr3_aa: CASSEAGRDEQFF

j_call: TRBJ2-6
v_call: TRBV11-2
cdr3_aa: CASSLEADIWVNVLTF

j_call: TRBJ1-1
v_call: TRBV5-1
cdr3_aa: CASSPRTGRNTEAFF

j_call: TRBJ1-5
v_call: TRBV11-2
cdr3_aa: CASSSSGRFNQPQHF

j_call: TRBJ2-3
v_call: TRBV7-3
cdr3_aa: CASSFTGGRGDTQYF

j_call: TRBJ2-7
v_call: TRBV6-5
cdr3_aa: CASSREASYEQYF

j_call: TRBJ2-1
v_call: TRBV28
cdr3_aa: CASSSTRDEQFF

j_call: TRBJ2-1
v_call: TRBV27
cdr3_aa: CASSLGQISYNEQFF

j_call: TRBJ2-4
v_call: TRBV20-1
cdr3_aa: CSAAPGQGVNIQYF

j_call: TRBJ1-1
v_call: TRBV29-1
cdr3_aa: CSVPGQGNTEAFF

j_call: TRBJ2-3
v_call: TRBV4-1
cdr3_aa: CASSQERQAADTQYF

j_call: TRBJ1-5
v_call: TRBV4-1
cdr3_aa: CASSPGGRVLNQPQHF

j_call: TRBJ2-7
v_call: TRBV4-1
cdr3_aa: CASSQLSGRGYEQYF

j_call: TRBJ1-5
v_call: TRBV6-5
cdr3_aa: CASSLTRNQPQHF

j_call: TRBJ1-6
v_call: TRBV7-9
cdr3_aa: CASRGQGDSPLHF

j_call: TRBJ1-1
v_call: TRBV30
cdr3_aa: CAWSIGYTEAFF

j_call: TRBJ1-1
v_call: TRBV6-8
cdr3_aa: CASYRVNTEAFF

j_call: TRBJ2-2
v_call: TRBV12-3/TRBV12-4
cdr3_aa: CASSLGTDGELFF

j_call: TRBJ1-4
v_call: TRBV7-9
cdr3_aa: CASSPRDRGIEKLFF